This passage covers 5 T cell receptor beta chains from one sample sequenced in a study of PD-1 blockade in classical Hodgkin lymphoma. Produced via immunoSEQ multiplex PCR; TCRdb's table is partial and in-frame only. The profile shows roughly 70,000 clones, 85% to 95% of them singletons. The time point was: newly diagnosed, previously untreated cHL patient sample. Material: peripheral blood mononuclear cells (PBMCs). These receptor sequences come from a human donor with classical Hodgkin lymphoma.

This chain uses TRBV6-5 with TRBJ2-5; perhaps TRBD1 as D (6 bases). V lost 5 bases and J 4 bases, leaving 14 bases between the germline ends. This CDR3 is built from 14 residues. CDR1 is MNHEY and CDR2 is SVGAGI in the germline V gene. CDR3 DNA sequence: TGTGCCAGCAGTGGGTCAGGGGCGTTAGAGACCCAGTACTTC. Protein sequence: CASSGSGALETQYF.

This rearrangement joins TRBV6-5 to TRBJ2-3; the D is unclear. Germline V gene data show CDR1 as MNHEY and CDR2 as SVGAGI. The germline V and J ends were trimmed by 5 bases and 3 bases, with 12 bases remaining between them. The CDR3 runs to 14 residues. CDR3 nucleotides: TGTGCCAGCAGTGCCCGACCCAAAACAGATACGCAGTATTTT. Translated, it gives CASSARPKTDTQYF.

The J gene is TRBJ1-5, the V gene TRBV27; maybe TRBD1 (5 bases). V was cut by 4 bases and J by 6 bases, with 7 bases left in between. Germline V gene sequence: CDR1 MNHEY, CDR2 SMNVEV (reference sequence). The CDR3 sequence is 12 residues long. The CDR3 DNA reads TGTGCCAGCAGTTCTAGGGGTCAGCCCCAGCATTTT. Encoded protein: CASSSRGQPQHF.

The chain combines TRBV7-6 with TRBJ2-7, with 7 bases aligning to TRBD1. The CDR3 is 14 residues long. Trimming took 1 base from V and 6 from J; bases not matched to a gene: 6. Germline values: CDR1 SGHVS, CDR2 FNYEAQ. The CDR3 bases are TGTGCCAGCAGCTTAGAGACAGGGATGCGCGAGCAGTACTTC. Translating gives CASSLETGMREQYF.

Notes on this clone: One end of the junction varies from germline; a read error may be responsible. J is TRBJ2-3 and V is TRBV7-2, with D perhaps matching TRBD1 (9 bases). CDR1 is SGHTA, CDR2 FQGNSA, per germline. The CDR3 covers 16 residues. This CDR3 is CASNLAGTGSTDTQYF. CDR3 nucleotides: TGTGCCAGCAACTTAGCGGGGACAGGGAGCACAGATACGCAGTATTTT.